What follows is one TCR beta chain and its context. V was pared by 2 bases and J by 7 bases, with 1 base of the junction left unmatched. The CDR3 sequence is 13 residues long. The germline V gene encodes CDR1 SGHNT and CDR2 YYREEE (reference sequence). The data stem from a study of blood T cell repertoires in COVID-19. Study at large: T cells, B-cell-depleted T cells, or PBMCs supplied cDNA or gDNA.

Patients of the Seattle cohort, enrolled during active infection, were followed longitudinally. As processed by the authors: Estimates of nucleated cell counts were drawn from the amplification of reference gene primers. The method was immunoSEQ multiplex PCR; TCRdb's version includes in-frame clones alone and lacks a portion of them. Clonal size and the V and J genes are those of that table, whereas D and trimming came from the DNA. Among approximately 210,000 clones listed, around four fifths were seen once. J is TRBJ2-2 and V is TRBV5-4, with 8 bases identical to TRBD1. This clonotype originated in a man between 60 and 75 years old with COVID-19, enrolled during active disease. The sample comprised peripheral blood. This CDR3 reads CASSFTGGGELFF. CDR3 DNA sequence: TGTGCCAGCAGCTTTACAGGGGGCGGGGAGCTGTTTTTT.